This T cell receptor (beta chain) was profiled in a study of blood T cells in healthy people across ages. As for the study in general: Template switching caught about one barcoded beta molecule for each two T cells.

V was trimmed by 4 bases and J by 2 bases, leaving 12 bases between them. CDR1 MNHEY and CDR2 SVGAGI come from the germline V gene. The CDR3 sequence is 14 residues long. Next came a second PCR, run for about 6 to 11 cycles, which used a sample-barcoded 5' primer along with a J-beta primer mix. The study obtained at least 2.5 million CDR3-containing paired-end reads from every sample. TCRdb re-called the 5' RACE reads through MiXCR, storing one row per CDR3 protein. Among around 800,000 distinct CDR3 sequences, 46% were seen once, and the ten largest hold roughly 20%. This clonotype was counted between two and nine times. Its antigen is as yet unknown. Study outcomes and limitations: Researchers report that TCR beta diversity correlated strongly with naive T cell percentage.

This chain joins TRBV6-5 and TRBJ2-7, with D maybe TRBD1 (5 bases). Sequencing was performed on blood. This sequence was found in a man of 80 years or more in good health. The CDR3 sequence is CASSSTDFPYEQYF. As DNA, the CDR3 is TGTGCCAGCAGTTCGACAGATTTTCCCTACGAGCAGTACTTC.